The clone carrying this T cell receptor (beta chain) was detected many times. This specimen comes from a study of T cells after yellow fever vaccination. Trimming cost V 0 bases and J 7 bases, with 10 bases left between them. Germline CDR1 is MNHEY and CDR2 is SVGAGI. The CDR3 sequence is 15 residues long. Production of TCR cDNA was by 5'RACE template switching, which also added a universal primer site and UMIs. TCRdb reprocessed the 5' RACE reads with MiXCR, giving one entry per CDR3 protein. This sample has 300,000 to 350,000 distinct CDR3 sequences, with around 4.5% found just once. The TCR originated in a man between 18 and 29 years old who received the YFV17D yellow fever vaccine. The material was PBMCs, obtained 15 days after the yellow fever booster vaccination. The chain has TRBV6-5 and TRBJ1-6; unclear D gene. CDR3 DNA sequence: TGTGCCAGCAGTTACTCGGCGTTTCTCAATTCACCCCTCCACTTT. Amino acids: CASSYSAFLNSPLHF.